A single sample is the source of the 20 T cell receptor beta chains below, sequenced in a study of CD8+CD57+ T cells in acquired aplastic anemia (dated 2018 in TCRdb). Instrument on record: Illumina HiSeq 2000. TCR beta VDJ combination and CDR3 sequence profiling used genomic DNA as the template. Starting from the raw public reads, TCRdb applied fastp trimming at Q25, assembled clones with MiXCR and retained in-frame beta chains. CDR3 protein duplicates are merged, each entry listing the most common genes and DNA. This sample gives roughly 190,000 distinct CDR3 sequences in total; less than 70% of them show up just once. The ten biggest clones cover roughly 15% of the sample. Material: sorted CD4+, CD8+, or CD8+CD57+ T cells (not recorded which) from PBMCs. The receptors were gathered from a human donor in good health, serving as a control.

The chain carries TRBV7-9 and TRBJ1-1; unclear D gene. The germline V gene encodes CDR1 SEHNR and CDR2 FQNEAQ (reference sequence). This CDR3 region has 15 residues. V lost 4 bases to trimming and J lost 5 bases, with 17 bases between them. DNA for the CDR3: TGTGCCAGCAGCTCCGAGGCCGCGGGTGTGACTGAAGCTTTCTTT. Its protein is CASSSEAAGVTEAFF. The full variable domain, rest sourced from reference TRBV7-9 and TRBJ1-1, is DTGVSQNPRHKITKRGQNVTFRCDPISEHNRLYWYRQTLGQGPEFLTYFQNEAQLEKSRLLSDRFSAERPKGSFSTLEIQRTEQGDSAMYLCASSSEAAGVTEAFFGQGTRLTVV.

V gene TRBV6-6 combines with J gene TRBJ2-7; 14 nucleotides match TRBD2. Trimming cost V 6 bases and J 3 bases; bases outside gene matches: 10. This CDR3 spans 17 amino acids. Per germline, CDR1 MNHNY and CDR2 SVGAGI (reference sequence). CDR3 nucleotide sequence: TGTGCCAGCAGCCCCCCCGGGACTAGCGGGGGACTCTACGAGCAGTACTTC. It encodes CASSPPGTSGGLYEQYF.

The V and J genes are TRBV19 and TRBJ2-5; no clear D. This CDR3 contains 12 residues. CDR1 LNHDA and CDR2 SQIVND come from the germline V gene (reference sequence). V lost 0 bases, J lost 2 bases, and 1 base lay in between. The CDR3 loop is CASSIDQETQYF. The CDR3 region has the DNA TGTGCCAGTAGTATAGATCAAGAGACCCAGTACTTC.

This clonotype is a singleton in its sample. The genes are TRBV6-5 and TRBJ1-4; TRBD1 aligns across 8 bases. This CDR3 contains 15 residues. Per the germline V gene, CDR1 is MNHEY and CDR2 is SVGAGI. J lost 3 bases, V lost 6 bases, and 6 bases had no gene match. In nucleotides, the CDR3 is TGTGCCAGCAGGCCAGACAGGGGAGCTAATGAAAAACTGTTTTTT. This translates into CASRPDRGANEKLFF.

Regarding this clonotype: This could be a read error, since a much larger clone is one nucleotide away. This chain uses TRBV6-5 with TRBJ1-1; tentatively, D is TRBD1 (5 bases). This CDR3 comprises 14 residues. The germline gives CDR1 MNHEY, CDR2 SVGAGI. CDR3 sequence reads: CASRSGGDRTVAFF. CDR3 DNA: TGTGCCAGCAGGTCCGGGGGGGACCGCACTGTAGCTTTCTTT.

Ten or more counts support this clonotype. The chain joins TRBV7-9 to TRBJ2-7; D ambiguous. The CDR3 is 13 amino acids. V was shortened by 3 bases and J by 0 bases, with 6 bases between the two germline ends. Looked up from germline, CDR1 is SEHNR and CDR2 is FQNEAQ (reference sequence). Written as DNA, the CDR3 is TGTGCCAGCAGCTTTGACATCTCCTACGAGCAGTACTTC. Translation: CASSFDISYEQYF. The variable domain in full, with the rest retrieved from reference TRBV7-9 and TRBJ2-7, is DTGVSQNPRHKITKRGQNVTFRCDPISEHNRLYWYRQTLGQGPEFLTYFQNEAQLEKSRLLSDRFSAERPKGSFSTLEIQRTEQGDSAMYLCASSFDISYEQYFGPGTRLTVT.

This clonotype was observed at least ten times. The chain recombines TRBV29-1 with TRBJ2-7; 8 bases are a match to TRBD1. The CDR3 covers 16 residues. The trim removed 4 bases at V and 0 bases at J, leaving 11 bases unmatched. Germline V gene sequence: CDR1 SQVTM, CDR2 ANQGSEA. The CDR3 DNA sequence: TGCAGCGTTGTCCCCAATGGACAGGGAACCTCCTACGAGCAGTACTTC. Amino acid sequence: CSVVPNGQGTSYEQYF.

The V and J genes are TRBV2 and TRBJ2-5; D may match TRBD1 or TRBD2 (5 bases each). V was cut by 4 bases and J by 7 bases, with 13 bases left in between. The CDR3 length is 13 residues. Germline CDR1 SNHLY, CDR2 FYNNEI. The CDR3 sequence: CASSVRDAGTQYF. Written as DNA, the CDR3 is TGTGCCAGCAGTGTCAGGGACGCGGGGACCCAGTACTTC.

This clonotype showed up many times. J is TRBJ2-5 and V is TRBV6-2 or TRBV6-3, with a possible D match to TRBD2 (5 bases). CDR3 length: 18 amino acids. Trimming left V 2 bases short and J 3 bases short, with 22 bases between. Germline lookup yields CDR1 MNHEY and CDR2 SVGEGT. CDR3 residues: CASSYADLGSLREETQYF. CDR3 nucleotides: TGTGCCAGCAGTTACGCGGACTTAGGCAGCCTACGCGAAGAGACCCAGTACTTC.

The V call is TRBV2, the J call TRBJ2-2; D ambiguous. Trimming cost V 4 bases and J 6 bases, with 9 bases left between them. CDR1 is SNHLY, CDR2 FYNNEI, per germline. The CDR3 is made up of 13 amino acids. The CDR3 coding sequence is TGTGCCAGCAGTGCAAGGGAATCCGGGGAGCTGTTTTTT. Its translation is CASSARESGELFF.

This clonotype was seen many times. This sequence joins TRBV5-1 and TRBJ1-2; 7 bases line up with TRBD1. The CDR3 has 17 amino acids. Germline V gene data show CDR1 as SGHRS and CDR2 as YFSETQ. The V segment lost 3 bases and the J segment 1 base; nucleotides outside the gene matches: 12. In nucleotides, the CDR3 is TGCGCCAGCAGCTCGACCCCGGACAGGACTCTTAACTATGGCTACACCTTC. It yields the protein CASSSTPDRTLNYGYTF.

This chain links TRBV7-3 with TRBJ1-4; D is undetermined. The CDR3 is 13 residues long. The ends were cut back, 1 base at V and 7 bases at J, with 7 bases in the middle. Germline V lookup: CDR1 SGHTA, CDR2 FQGTGA. The CDR3 nucleotides are TGTGCCAGCAGCTTAATTGTCGGTGAAAAACTGTTTTTT. As protein: CASSLIVGEKLFF. Based on the CDR3 plus reference TRBV7-3 and TRBJ1-4, the full variable domain is GAGVSQTPSNKVTEKGKYVELRCDPISGHTALYWYRQSLGQGPEFLIYFQGTGAADDSGLPNDRFFAVRPEGSVSTLKIQRTERGDSAVYLCASSLIVGEKLFFGSGTQLSVL.

The chain combines TRBV20-1 with TRBJ1-1, with unresolved D. The CDR3 loop spans 13 amino acids. Germline CDR1 DFQATT, CDR2 SNEGSKA (reference sequence). The V end was cut by 1 base, the J end by 5 bases, with 11 bases between. Written as DNA, the CDR3 is TGCAGTGCTAGAGTCATTACGGGGACTGAAGCTTTCTTT. Translation: CSARVITGTEAFF.

This clonotype was detected many times. The V and J genes are TRBV18 and TRBJ2-1, with TRBD1 matching 7 bases. Trimming at V came to 6 bases and at J to 8 bases, leaving 10 bases not matched to a gene. CDR1 and CDR2 from the germline V gene are KGHSH and LQKENI. CDR3 length equals 14 residues. The CDR3 loop is CASSPGQEDYEQFF. CDR3 DNA sequence: TGTGCCAGCTCCCCCGGACAGGAGGATTATGAGCAGTTCTTC.

This clonotype was observed at least ten times. The rearrangement uses TRBV7-2 and TRBJ2-2; D remains unclear. This CDR3 spans 16 amino acids. CDR1 is SGHTA and CDR2 is FQGNSA in the germline V gene. Trimming removed 1 base at V and 0 bases at J, with 9 bases between. In nucleotides, the CDR3 is TGTGCCAGCAGCTTAGTGGCAAATACGAACACCGGGGAGCTGTTTTTT. Translated: CASSLVANTNTGELFF.

At least ten counts were recorded for this clonotype. This sequence joins TRBV7-2 and TRBJ2-6; 9 nucleotides line up with TRBD1. CDR3 length: 19 residues. V lost 5 bases to trimming and J lost 1 base; unmatched junction nucleotides: 12. Germline V gene sequence: CDR1 SGHTA, CDR2 FQGNSA. CDR3 protein: CASSPRLGQGVSGANVLTF. Here the CDR3 DNA reads TGTGCCAGCAGCCCAAGGTTGGGACAGGGCGTATCTGGGGCCAACGTCCTGACTTTC. The variable domain in full, with the rest retrieved from reference TRBV7-2 and TRBJ2-6, is GAGVSQSPSNKVTEKGKDVELRCDPISGHTALYWYRQSLGQGLEFLIYFQGNSAPDKSGLPSDRFSAERTGGSVSTLTIQRTQQEDSAVYLCASSPRLGQGVSGANVLTFGAGSRLTVL.

The chain links TRBV20-1 to TRBJ2-7, with TRBD2 matching over 14 bases. From germline, CDR1 is DFQATT and CDR2 SNEGSKA (reference sequence). The CDR3 is 17 residues long. The V gene end was trimmed by 6 bases and the J gene end by 1 base; junction bases not matched to a gene: 11. CDR3 DNA: TGCAGTGCCCGACTAGCGGGGGGGCCCGATTTTTCCTACGAGCAGTACTTC. This codes for CSARLAGGPDFSYEQYF.

This clonotype appeared a few times. The J gene is TRBJ2-7, the V gene TRBV3-2; the D call in the table, TRBD1, was not verified against the DNA. TRBV3-2 is tagged as a pseudogene. The CDR3 runs to 16 residues. CDR3 nucleotides: TGTGCCAGCAGCCAAGAGGGGACAGGGGTACAGAGGGAGCAGTACTTC. Its translation: CASSQEGTGVQREQYF.

This clonotype was detected many times. The chain is built from TRBV28 and TRBJ1-6; 10 nucleotides line up with TRBD1. This CDR3 spans 15 amino acids. Trimming cost V 8 bases and J 6 bases; bases outside gene matches: 7. In germline, CDR1 is MDHEN, CDR2 SYDVKM. In DNA, the CDR3 is TGTGCCAGCGTCGCTGGGGACAGGGGTAATTCACCCCTCCACTTT. Its translation: CASVAGDRGNSPLHF.

This clonotype turned up a few times. This rearrangement joins TRBV6-1 to TRBJ1-1; 8 bases are shared with TRBD1. After removal of 4 bases from V and 1 base from J, the junction contained 11 bases not matched to a gene. The CDR3 runs 17 residues. Germline-derived CDR1 and CDR2 are MNHNS and SASEGT. DNA for the CDR3: TGTGCCAGCAGTGCAGACAGGGGTTTATCGGGGAACACTGAAGCTTTCTTT. Amino acids: CASSADRGLSGNTEAFF.